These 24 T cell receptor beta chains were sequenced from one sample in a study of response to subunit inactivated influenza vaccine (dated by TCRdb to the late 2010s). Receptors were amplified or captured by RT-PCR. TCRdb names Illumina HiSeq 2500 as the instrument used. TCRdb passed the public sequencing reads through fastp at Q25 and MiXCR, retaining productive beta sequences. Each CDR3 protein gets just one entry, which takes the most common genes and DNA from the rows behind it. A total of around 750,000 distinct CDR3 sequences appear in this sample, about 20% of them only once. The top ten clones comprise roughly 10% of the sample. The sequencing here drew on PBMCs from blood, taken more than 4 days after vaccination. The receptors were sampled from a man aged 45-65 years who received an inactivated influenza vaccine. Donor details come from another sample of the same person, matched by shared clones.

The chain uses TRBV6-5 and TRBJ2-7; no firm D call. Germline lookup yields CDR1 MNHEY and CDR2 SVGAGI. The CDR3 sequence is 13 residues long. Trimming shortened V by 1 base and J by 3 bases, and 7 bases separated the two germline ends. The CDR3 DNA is TGTGCCAGCAGTTACTACCCAGACTACGAGCAGTACTTC. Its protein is CASSYYPDYEQYF.

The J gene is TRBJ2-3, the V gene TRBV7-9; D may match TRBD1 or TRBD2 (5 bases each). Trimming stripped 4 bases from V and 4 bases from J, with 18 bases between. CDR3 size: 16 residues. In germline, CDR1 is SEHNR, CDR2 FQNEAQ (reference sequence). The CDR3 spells CASSSVIWGSADTQYF. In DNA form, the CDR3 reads TGTGCCAGCAGCTCCGTGATATGGGGGAGCGCAGATACGCAGTATTTT.

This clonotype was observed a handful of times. CDR3 amino acids: CSVASGGTNEQFF. The CDR3 DNA sequence: TGCAGCGTTGCCAGCGGGGGGACCAATGAGCAGTTCTTC. The chain uses TRBV29-1 and TRBJ2-1, with 9 bases lining up with TRBD2. The CDR3 sequence is 13 residues long. Germline-derived CDR1 and CDR2 are SQVTM and ANQGSEA. V lost 4 bases to trimming and J lost 6 bases; unmatched junction nucleotides: 4.

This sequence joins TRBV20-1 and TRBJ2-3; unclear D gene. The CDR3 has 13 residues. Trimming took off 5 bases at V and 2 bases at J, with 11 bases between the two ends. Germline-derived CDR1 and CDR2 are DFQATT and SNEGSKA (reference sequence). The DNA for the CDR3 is TGCAGTGCTCCCCCTCCCCCCACAGATACGCAGTATTTT. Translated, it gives CSAPPPPTDTQYF.

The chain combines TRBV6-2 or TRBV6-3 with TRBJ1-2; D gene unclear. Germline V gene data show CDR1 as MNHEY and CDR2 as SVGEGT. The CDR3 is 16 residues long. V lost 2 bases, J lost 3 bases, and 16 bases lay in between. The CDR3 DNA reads TGTGCCAGCAGTTACCTCTTCGGCAGGAACGACTATGGCTACACCTTC. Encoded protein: CASSYLFGRNDYGYTF.

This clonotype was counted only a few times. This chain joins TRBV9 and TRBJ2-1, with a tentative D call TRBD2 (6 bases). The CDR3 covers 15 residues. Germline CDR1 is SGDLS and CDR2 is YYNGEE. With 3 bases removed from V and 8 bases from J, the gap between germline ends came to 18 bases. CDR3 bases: TGTGCCAGCAGCGAAGCAGGACTACGGTTGGATGAGCAGTTCTTC. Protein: CASSEAGLRLDEQFF.

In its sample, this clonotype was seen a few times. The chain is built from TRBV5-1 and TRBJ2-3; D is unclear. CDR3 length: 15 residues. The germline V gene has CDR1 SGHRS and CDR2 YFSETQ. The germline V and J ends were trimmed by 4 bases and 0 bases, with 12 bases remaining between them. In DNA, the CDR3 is TGCGCCAGCAGCAAGACAACTGCTAGCACAGATACGCAGTATTTT. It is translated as CASSKTTASTDTQYF. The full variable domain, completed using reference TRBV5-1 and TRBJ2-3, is KAGVTQTPRYLIKTRGQQVTLSCSPISGHRSVSWYQQTPGQGLQFLFEYFSETQRNKGNFPGRFSGRQFSNSRSEMNVSTLELGDSALYLCASSKTTASTDTQYFGPGTRLTVL.

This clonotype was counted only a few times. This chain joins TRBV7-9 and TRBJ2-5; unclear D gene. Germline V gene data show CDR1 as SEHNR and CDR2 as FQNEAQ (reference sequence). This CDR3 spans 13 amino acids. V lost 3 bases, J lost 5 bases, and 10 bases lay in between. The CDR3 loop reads CASSFYPRETQYF. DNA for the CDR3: TGTGCCAGCAGCTTTTACCCGAGGGAGACCCAGTACTTC.

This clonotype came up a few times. The CDR3 DNA follows: TGTGCCATCAGTGAGGGGACGGCAACTAATGAAAAACTGTTTTTT. Its protein product is CAISEGTATNEKLFF. This sequence joins TRBV10-3 and TRBJ1-4, with a possible D match to TRBD1 (5 bases). V was shortened by 2 bases and J by 0 bases, with 7 bases between the two germline ends. The CDR3 spans 15 residues. CDR1 is ENHRY, CDR2 SYGVKD, per germline.

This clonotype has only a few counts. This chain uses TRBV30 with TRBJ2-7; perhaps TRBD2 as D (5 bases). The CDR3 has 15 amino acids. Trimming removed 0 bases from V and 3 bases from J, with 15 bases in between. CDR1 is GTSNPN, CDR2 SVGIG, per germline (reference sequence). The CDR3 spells CAWSVSWGVDYEQYF. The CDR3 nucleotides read TGTGCCTGGAGTGTTAGTTGGGGAGTTGACTACGAGCAGTACTTC. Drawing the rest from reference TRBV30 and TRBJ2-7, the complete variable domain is SQTIHQWPATLVQPVGSPLSLECTVEGTSNPNLYWYRQAAGRGLQLLFYSVGIGQISSEVPQNLSASRPQDRQFILSSKKLLLSDSGFYLCAWSVSWGVDYEQYFGPGTRLTVT.

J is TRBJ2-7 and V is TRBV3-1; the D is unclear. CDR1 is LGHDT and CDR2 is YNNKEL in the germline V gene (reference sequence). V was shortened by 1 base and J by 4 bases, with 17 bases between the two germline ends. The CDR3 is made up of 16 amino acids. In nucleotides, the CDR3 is TGTGCCAGCAGCCAAGGGATTTCCGGGTTGGATTACGAGCAGTACTTC. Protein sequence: CASSQGISGLDYEQYF.

The CDR3 region is CASSQAGVGYEQYF. The CDR3 DNA reads as TGTGCCAGCAGCCAAGCAGGGGTTGGGTACGAGCAGTACTTC. The chain employs TRBV14 and TRBJ2-7; D might be TRBD1 (6 bases). The CDR3 loop spans 14 amino acids. V lost 1 base, J lost 4 bases, and 11 bases lay in between. Germline V CDR1 and CDR2: SGHDN, FVKESK. The full variable domain, in which reference TRBV14 and TRBJ2-7 provide the parts outside the CDR3, is EAGVTQFPSHSVIEKGQTVTLRCDPISGHDNLYWYRRVMGKEIKFLLHFVKESKQDESGMPNNRFLAERTGGTYSTLKVQPAELEDSGVYFCASSQAGVGYEQYFGPGTRLTVT.

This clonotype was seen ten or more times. The CDR3 loop reads CSASRDTEAFF. CDR3 coding DNA: TGCAGTGCTAGCAGGGACACTGAAGCTTTCTTT. The rearrangement uses TRBV20-1 and TRBJ1-1, with D possibly matching TRBD1 (5 bases). CDR1 is DFQATT and CDR2 is SNEGSKA in the germline V gene (reference sequence). V was trimmed by 3 bases and J by 3 bases, leaving 5 bases between them. This CDR3 has 11 amino acids.

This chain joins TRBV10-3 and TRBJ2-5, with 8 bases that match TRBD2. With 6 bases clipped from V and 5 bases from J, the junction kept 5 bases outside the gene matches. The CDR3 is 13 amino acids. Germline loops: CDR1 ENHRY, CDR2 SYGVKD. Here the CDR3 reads CAISAGLEETQYF. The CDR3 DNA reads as TGTGCCATCAGCGCGGGACTAGAGGAGACCCAGTACTTC.

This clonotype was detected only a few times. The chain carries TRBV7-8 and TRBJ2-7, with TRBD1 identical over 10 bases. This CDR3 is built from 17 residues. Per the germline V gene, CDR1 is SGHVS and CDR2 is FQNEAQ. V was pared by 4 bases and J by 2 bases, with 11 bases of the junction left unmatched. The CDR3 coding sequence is TGTGCCAGCAGCTACCGCCGGGACAGGGGTTCCGCCTACGAGCAGTACTTC. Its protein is CASSYRRDRGSAYEQYF.

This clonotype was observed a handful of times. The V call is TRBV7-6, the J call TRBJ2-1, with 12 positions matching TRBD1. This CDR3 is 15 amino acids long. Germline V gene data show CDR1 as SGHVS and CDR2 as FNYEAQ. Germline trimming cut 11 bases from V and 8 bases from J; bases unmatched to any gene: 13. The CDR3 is CAGTGTGGMGDEQFF. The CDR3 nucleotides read TGTGCCGGAACCGGGACAGGGGGCATGGGCGATGAGCAGTTCTTC. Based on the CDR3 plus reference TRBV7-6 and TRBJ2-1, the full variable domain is GAGVSQSPRYKVTKRGQDVALRCDPISGHVSLYWYRQALGQGPEFLTYFNYEAQQDKSGLPNDRFSAERPEGSISTLTIQRTEQRDSAMYRCAGTGTGGMGDEQFFGPGTRLTVL.

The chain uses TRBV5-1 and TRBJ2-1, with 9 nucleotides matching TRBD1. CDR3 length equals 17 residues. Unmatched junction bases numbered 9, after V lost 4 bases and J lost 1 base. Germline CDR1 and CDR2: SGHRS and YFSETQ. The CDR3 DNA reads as TGCGCCAGCAGCGACTTTAAAGGACAGGGGTCCTACAATGAGCAGTTCTTC. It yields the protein CASSDFKGQGSYNEQFF.

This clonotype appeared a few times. The CDR3 DNA sequence: TGCGCCAGCAGCTCCAGGTCTTACGAAAAACTGTTTTTT. It codes for CASSSRSYEKLFF. The rearrangement uses TRBV4-3 and TRBJ1-4, with D hard to call. This CDR3 is 13 amino acids long. Trimming took 5 bases from V and 8 from J, leaving 12 bases between them. Germline V gives CDR1 LGHNA, CDR2 YSLEER.

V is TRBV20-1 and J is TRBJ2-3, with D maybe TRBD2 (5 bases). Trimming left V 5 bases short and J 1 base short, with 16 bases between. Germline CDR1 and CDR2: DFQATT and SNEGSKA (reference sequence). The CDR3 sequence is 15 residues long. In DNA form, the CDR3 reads TGCAGTGCTTCTCCGATAGTGGGAGGCACAGATACGCAGTATTTT. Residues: CSASPIVGGTDTQYF.

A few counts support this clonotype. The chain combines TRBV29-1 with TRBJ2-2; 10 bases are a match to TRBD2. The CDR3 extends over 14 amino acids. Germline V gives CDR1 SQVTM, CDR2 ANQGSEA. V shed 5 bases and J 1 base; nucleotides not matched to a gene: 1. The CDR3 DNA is TGCAGCGTTTCTAGCGGGAGGAACACCGGGGAGCTGTTTTTT. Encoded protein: CSVSSGRNTGELFF.

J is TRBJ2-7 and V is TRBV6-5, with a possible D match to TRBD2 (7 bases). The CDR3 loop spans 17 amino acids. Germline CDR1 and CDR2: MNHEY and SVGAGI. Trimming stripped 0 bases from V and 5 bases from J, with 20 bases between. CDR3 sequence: CASSYSPDRGASHEQYF. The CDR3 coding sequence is TGTGCCAGCAGTTACTCCCCAGACCGGGGGGCTTCCCACGAGCAGTACTTC.

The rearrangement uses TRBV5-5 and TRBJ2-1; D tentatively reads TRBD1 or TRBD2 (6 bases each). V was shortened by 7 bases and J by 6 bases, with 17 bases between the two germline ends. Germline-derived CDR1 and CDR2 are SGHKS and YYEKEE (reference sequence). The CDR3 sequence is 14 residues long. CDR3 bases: TGTGCCAGCGGGACGGGGGCTGGGGTCAATGAGCAGTTCTTC. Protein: CASGTGAGVNEQFF.

As DNA, the CDR3 is TGCAGTGCAGGGGGACAGGTGAACACTGAAGCTTTCTTT. Translated, it gives CSAGGQVNTEAFF. The chain couples TRBV20-1 to TRBJ1-1; TRBD1 matches 8 bases. This CDR3 is built from 13 residues. Germline CDR1 reads DFQATT; CDR2 reads SNEGSKA (reference sequence). J was trimmed by 0 bases and V by 6 bases; bases with no gene match: 3.

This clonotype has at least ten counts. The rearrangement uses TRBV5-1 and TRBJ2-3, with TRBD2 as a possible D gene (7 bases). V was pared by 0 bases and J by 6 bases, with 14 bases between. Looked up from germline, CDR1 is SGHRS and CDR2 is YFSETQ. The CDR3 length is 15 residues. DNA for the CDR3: TGCGCCAGCAGCTTGGCGGGGGGCCCCGCCGATACGCAGTATTTT. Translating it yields CASSLAGGPADTQYF.